These 20 T cell receptor beta chains were all obtained from the same sample, sequenced in a study of blood T cell repertoires in COVID-19. Sequencing was performed with immunoSEQ multiplex PCR; in TCRdb, only in-frame clones are kept and a portion is missing. Of 110,000 or so clones in the sample, 84% were seen once. Sequencing was performed on peripheral blood. These receptors were obtained from a woman older than 75 with active or convalescent COVID-19.

This clone has a single count. This sequence joins TRBV4-1 and TRBJ2-5, with D uncertain. The V and J ends lost 2 bases and 1 base respectively, with 14 bases between them. Germline loops: CDR1 MGHRA, CDR2 YSYEKL. CDR3 size: 16 residues. The CDR3 region has the DNA TGCGCCAGCAGCCAAACCCTAACTCCCACCCAAGAGACCCAGTACTTC. This translates into CASSQTLTPTQETQYF.

V gene TRBV6-6 combines with J gene TRBJ1-1; possible D gene TRBD1, 6 bases. Germline-derived CDR1 and CDR2 are MNHNY and SVGAGI (reference sequence). V dropped 7 bases and J dropped 4 bases, with 19 bases sitting between them. The CDR3 sequence is 15 residues long. The CDR3 here is CASTLAGAQSTEAFF. Here the CDR3 DNA reads TGTGCCAGCACTCTCGCGGGGGCGCAGAGCACTGAAGCTTTCTTT.

The genes are TRBV28 and TRBJ1-5, with D maybe TRBD1 (5 bases). V lost 3 bases, J lost 4 bases, and 10 bases lay in between. The germline V gene encodes CDR1 MDHEN and CDR2 SYDVKM. The CDR3 has 14 amino acids. The CDR3 coding sequence is TGTGCCAGCAGTTTGGGGCAGAAGAATCAGCCCCAGCATTTT. Translation: CASSLGQKNQPQHF.

The V call is TRBV25-1, the J call TRBJ2-1; D is unclear. The CDR3 runs to 14 residues. Trimming left V 3 bases short and J 0 bases short, with 6 bases between. The germline V gene encodes CDR1 MGHDK and CDR2 SYGVNS. In DNA, the CDR3 is TGTGCCAGCAGTGAGAGTAGCTCCTACAATGAGCAGTTCTTC. Protein sequence: CASSESSSYNEQFF.

This clone appeared a few times. CDR3 sequence: CASSLSSGGDTQYF. Here the CDR3 DNA reads TGTGCCAGCAGTTTATCGAGCGGCGGAGATACGCAGTATTTT. The rearrangement links TRBV27 to TRBJ2-3; possible D gene TRBD2, 5 bases. The CDR3 has 14 residues. V lost 0 bases and J 5 bases, leaving 9 bases between the germline ends. Per the germline V gene, CDR1 is MNHEY and CDR2 is SMNVEV (reference sequence).

The chain combines TRBV10-3 with TRBJ2-5; D is perhaps TRBD1 (6 bases). The CDR3 consists of 15 residues. Germline-derived CDR1 and CDR2 are ENHRY and SYGVKD. V dropped 1 base and J dropped 1 base, with 10 bases sitting between them. The CDR3 sequence: CAISEWQGTQETQYF. The DNA for the CDR3 is TGTGCCATCAGTGAGTGGCAGGGGACCCAAGAGACCCAGTACTTC.

This chain connects TRBV18 to TRBJ1-4; D is unclear. CDR3 size: 15 residues. V lost 3 bases and J lost 8, with 16 bases in between. Germline lookup yields CDR1 KGHSH and CDR2 LQKENI. The CDR3 spells CASSPVAELKEKLFF. CDR3 DNA sequence: TGTGCCAGCTCACCGGTAGCAGAACTCAAGGAAAAACTGTTTTTT.

Comment on this clone: One end of the junction fails to match germline, which may point to a read error. The chain carries TRBV7-7 and TRBJ2-1, with TRBD2 matching over 7 bases. Germline V gives CDR1 SSHAT, CDR2 FNYEAQ (reference sequence). The CDR3 runs to 14 residues. CDR3 in amino acids: CASSRGEGRIEQFF. The CDR3 nucleotides are TGTGCTAGCAGCCGGGGGGAGGGCCGGATTGAGCAGTTCTTC.

The V gene is TRBV9, the J gene TRBJ2-7, with 7 bases aligning to TRBD2. The CDR3 is 15 residues long. The germline CDR1 and CDR2 sequences are SGDLS and YYNGEE. V trimming: 3 bases; J trimming: 2 bases; junction bases outside the gene matches: 8. The CDR3 coding sequence is TGTGCCAGCAGCGCGCAGACTAGCTCCACCTACGAGCAGTACTTC. It encodes CASSAQTSSTYEQYF. The whole variable domain, remainder taken from reference TRBV9 and TRBJ2-7, is DSGVTQTPKHLITATGQRVTLRCSPRSGDLSVYWYQQSLDQGLQFLIQYYNGEERAKGNILERFSAQQFPDLHSELNLSSLELGDSALYFCASSAQTSSTYEQYFGPGTRLTVT.

The chain links TRBV5-1 to TRBJ2-1; 8 bases align to TRBD1. Per germline, CDR1 SGHRS and CDR2 YFSETQ. The CDR3 loop spans 16 amino acids. V was pared by 0 bases and J by 5 bases, with 7 bases of the junction left unmatched. The CDR3 coding sequence is TGCGCCAGCAGCTTGGCCGGCAGGGGGCTTGACAATGAGCAGTTCTTC. It translates to CASSLAGRGLDNEQFF.

The J gene is TRBJ1-4, the V gene TRBV7-2, with 9 bases aligning to TRBD1. The CDR3 extends over 15 amino acids. After removal of 5 bases from V and 7 bases from J, the junction contained 8 bases not matched to a gene. The germline gives CDR1 SGHTA, CDR2 FQGNSA. Written as DNA, the CDR3 is TGTGCCAGCAGCCCCCAACAGGGGGCATTTGAAAAACTGTTTTTT. Translating gives CASSPQQGAFEKLFF.

The genes are TRBV5-1 and TRBJ2-1; TRBD2 might be the D (6 bases). Looked up from germline, CDR1 is SGHRS and CDR2 is YFSETQ. The CDR3 spans 16 residues. Trimming took off 1 base at V and 0 bases at J, with 11 bases between the two ends. The CDR3 sequence is CASSLSGGSSYNEQFF. CDR3 coding DNA: TGCGCCAGCAGCTTGAGCGGAGGGAGCTCCTACAATGAGCAGTTCTTC.

The chain employs TRBV7-9 and TRBJ1-1, with no clear D. The CDR3 length is 10 residues. The germline V and J ends were trimmed by 5 bases and 9 bases, with 7 bases remaining between them. Germline values: CDR1 SEHNR, CDR2 FQNEAQ (reference sequence). In nucleotides, the CDR3 is TGTGCCAGCAGCCGAGTGCAAGCTTTCTTT. Translated: CASSRVQAFF.

This clone was found once. The gene calls are TRBV24-1 and TRBJ1-2, with D possibly being TRBD1 (5 bases). There are 16 residues in the CDR3. From germline, CDR1 is KGHDR and CDR2 SFDVKD. Trimming took 3 bases from V and 1 from J, leaving 14 bases between them. The CDR3 loop is CATSDPTGGLNYGYTF. CDR3 coding DNA: TGTGCCACCAGTGATCCAACGGGGGGACTTAACTATGGCTACACCTTC.

The chain couples TRBV2 to TRBJ2-7; 7 nucleotides agree with TRBD1. The CDR3 has 12 residues. Germline trimming cut 7 bases from V and 6 bases from J; bases unmatched to any gene: 6. Germline V gene data show CDR1 as SNHLY and CDR2 as FYNNEI. The CDR3 nucleotides are TGTGCCAGCACCTCAGACAGGGTCGAGCAGTACTTC. This encodes CASTSDRVEQYF.

This clone is medium-sized in the sample. V and J are TRBV10-3 and TRBJ2-7; TRBD1 matches 11 bases. CDR3 size: 15 residues. The germline V gene has CDR1 ENHRY and CDR2 SYGVKD. Germline trimming cut 2 bases from V and 5 bases from J; bases unmatched to any gene: 5. The CDR3 reads CAISENSDRGHEQYF. CDR3 DNA sequence: TGTGCCATCAGTGAGAACTCGGACAGGGGGCACGAGCAGTACTTC.

J is TRBJ2-3 and V is TRBV6-5; 9 nucleotides line up with TRBD1. Germline lookup yields CDR1 MNHEY and CDR2 SVGAGI. CDR3 length equals 14 residues. V lost 6 bases, J lost 4 bases, and 5 bases stayed unmatched. The CDR3 region is CASSHRGRPDTQYF. CDR3 nucleotide sequence: TGTGCCAGCAGCCACAGGGGGCGGCCAGATACGCAGTATTTT.

This clone was seen only a few times. The V gene is TRBV29-1, the J gene TRBJ2-5; D might be TRBD1 (5 bases). This CDR3 region has 12 residues. With 4 bases removed from V and 3 bases from J, the gap between germline ends came to 9 bases. Germline V CDR1 and CDR2: SQVTM, ANQGSEA. The CDR3 protein is CSVGQGEETQYF. The CDR3 DNA follows: TGCAGCGTTGGCCAAGGGGAAGAGACCCAGTACTTC.

This rearrangement joins TRBV10-3 to TRBJ2-1; 9 nucleotides align to TRBD2. Germline loops: CDR1 ENHRY, CDR2 SYGVKD. Trimming at V came to 10 bases and at J to 5 bases, leaving 9 bases not matched to a gene. This CDR3 is 14 amino acids long. This CDR3 reads CASQLAGIDNEQFF. DNA for the CDR3: TGTGCCAGCCAACTAGCGGGCATTGACAATGAGCAGTTCTTC.

CDR3 loop: CASSLLDRGEAFF. The CDR3 DNA reads as TGTGCCAGCAGCTTATTGGACAGGGGCGAAGCTTTCTTT. V usage is TRBV7-9 and J usage is TRBJ1-1; 9 nucleotides align to TRBD1. Germline V gene data show CDR1 as SEHNR and CDR2 as FQNEAQ (reference sequence). The V segment lost 2 bases and the J segment 8 bases; nucleotides outside the gene matches: 3. The CDR3 runs 13 residues.